There are a few counts of the clone carrying this T cell receptor beta chain. Its specificity is not known. Individual cDNA molecules received unique molecular identifiers during library preparation. TCRdb recomputed calls from the 5' RACE reads with MiXCR, one row per CDR3 protein. The table shows approximately 45,000 distinct CDR3 sequences, with 5.5% to 7.5% occurring only once. The CDR3 length is 15 residues. The germline gives CDR1 MNHEY, CDR2 SMNVEV (reference sequence). V trimming: 5 bases; J trimming: 5 bases; junction bases outside the gene matches: 9. This sample is part of a study of early T cells in non-severe SARS-CoV-2 infection. Study-level information: Sequencing of bulk RNA from unsorted whole blood was done, without chain pairing. Regarding the study as a whole: Database matching using VDJdb favored anti-spike CD8 responses, with private and CD4 specificities left missing.

This clonotype was obtained from an adult who was a healthcare worker with PCR-confirmed SARS-CoV-2 infection or an uninfected control (not recorded which). The chain uses TRBV27 and TRBJ2-5, with 9 positions matching TRBD1. Specimen: whole blood. CDR3: CASSPGTGMLETQYF. As DNA, the CDR3 is TGTGCCAGCAGTCCTGGGACAGGGATGTTGGAGACCCAGTACTTC.